The rows below give T cell receptor beta chains drawn from one sample of a study of Ad26.COV2.S vaccination and SARS-CoV-2 variants. Only in-frame clones appear in the TCRdb table, and some are missing; sequencing was by immunoSEQ multiplex PCR. The table includes 75,000 to 100,000 clones, approximately 82% detected once. This specimen consisted of peripheral blood, obtained after recovery from COVID-19. Receptor source: a human donor who had recovered from COVID-19. Both conserved end residues are trimmed from each CDR3.

ASSLKGIYTGELF	TRBV28
ASRGTSGRAGMGEQF	TRBV6-4
ASSPTGLVGEQY	TRBV6-5
ASRGREGVNTEAF	TRBV19
ASSHGSGNIQY	TRBV12-3/TRBV12-4
ASSRTEDNSPLH	TRBV7-8
ASSPTDRGDGYT	TRBV18
ATSRLGDLAKNIQY	TRBV15
ASSGGVPSGELF	TRBV6-6
ASRKKNTGELF	TRBV19
ASSLQLAGGLETQY	TRBV7-7
ASSLTSADGEQF	TRBV5-4
ASSFRLLVDEQF	TRBV7-8
ASRDSFYYGYT	TRBV19
ASSQDWDLRGTDTQY	TRBV3-1/TRBV3-2
ASSRFLLAGEAYEQY	TRBV5-8
ASRMTGAIGETQY	TRBV2
ASRAYEQY	TRBV6-5
ASLAGVEGETQY	TRBV27
ASSSTRGGRDEQY	TRBV28
ASSSPREQF	TRBV12-3/TRBV12-4
ASSQLDRGAYGYT	TRBV3-1/TRBV3-2
ASSEISGDGGLAEQY	TRBV6-1
ASSQDWGDTQY	TRBV4-3
ASSFTGRNTEAF	TRBV7-9
ASSGRGLENEKLF	TRBV7-8
ASMEGRYNSPLH	TRBV6-5
ASSLGSQGPYNEQF	TRBV11-2
ASSPRLGRNYGYT	TRBV7-8
ASSLGHRDRVNEQY	TRBV7-7
ASSAPGTAGEQY	TRBV25-1
ASSNEGGAGELF	TRBV6-2/TRBV6-3
AARTGNYGYT	TRBV19
ASSPRGGSSYNSPLH	TRBV5-1
ASSPRTGSNTGELF	TRBV11-1
ASSVGTGNTIY	TRBV9
ASSLSDRGKPQH	TRBV11-2
ASSLGGLNYGYT	TRBV13
ASSGGGGPSSTDTQY	TRBV7-6
ASNPGLHTGELF	TRBV19
ASSLEGVEQY	TRBV5-1
ASSQGVSYEQY	TRBV11-2
ATSTPGVWEGRNEQF	TRBV15
ASSWWERNSYEQY	TRBV5-4